The T cell receptor beta chain under discussion was sequenced for a study of T cell responses to AZD1222 COVID-19 vaccine. Broader study findings: Clonal diversity may have been underestimated in mostly white British donors. Repertoires were obtained only post-peak T cell response. Nearly half of the spike-specific TCRs reportedly recognize variant regions that carry no mutations.

Second doses were pooled across both intervals (about 4 or about 12 weeks). Generated by immunoSEQ multiplex PCR, the TCRdb table keeps only in-frame clones and is missing some. The top ten clones hold around 2.8% of a sample with over 85,000 clones, 94% of them seen once. A word on this clone: What it recognizes is unknown.

This clonotype was obtained from an adult who received the AZD1222 COVID-19 vaccine. The sample here was peripheral blood, taken 28 days after the second AZD1222 dose.

The CDR3 sequence: CATRVGQGVAFF. CDR3 bases: TGTGCCACCAGAGTCGGACAGGGAGTAGCTTTCTTT. The chain is built from TRBV15 and TRBJ1-1; 8 nucleotides match TRBD1. Trimming took 6 bases from V and 10 from J; bases not matched to a gene: 7. CDR1 and CDR2 from the germline V gene are LNHNV and YYDKDF (reference sequence). There are 12 residues in the CDR3.